The 7 T cell receptor beta chains below come from one sample, sequenced in a study of PD-1 blockade in classical Hodgkin lymphoma. Time point indicated: cycle 4 day 1 (C4D1), after less than seven weeks of nivolumab. Each of the patients experienced relapse following autologous stem cell transplantation, and their brentuximab vedotin exposure differed. Applied to thawed PBMCs, magnetic negative selection was the method used to isolate CD8+ T cells. Generated by immunoSEQ multiplex PCR, the TCRdb table keeps only in-frame clones and is missing some. The table shows roughly 20,000 clones, with about 87% occurring only once. The material sequenced was CD8+ T cells from blood, taken before the fourth cycle of nivolumab. Source of these receptors: a human donor with classical Hodgkin lymphoma.

The chain uses TRBV19 and TRBJ1-3, with D unclear. Trimming left V 4 bases short and J 0 bases short, with 7 bases between. The CDR3 extends over 14 amino acids. Germline lookup yields CDR1 LNHDA and CDR2 SQIVND (reference sequence). The DNA of the CDR3 is TGTGCCAGTAGTAGAGGGAACTCTGGAAACACCATATATTTT. It specifies CASSRGNSGNTIYF.

J is TRBJ2-1 and V is TRBV27; no clear D gene. The V gene lost 5 bases and the J gene lost 4 bases, with 9 bases spanning the gap. CDR3 length equals 13 residues. Germline V lookup: CDR1 MNHEY, CDR2 SMNVEV (reference sequence). CDR3 protein: CASSPSAYNEQFF. The CDR3, as DNA: TGTGCCAGCAGTCCCTCAGCGTACAATGAGCAGTTCTTC.

This clone has a single count. The J gene is TRBJ1-2, the V gene TRBV6-5, with 11 nucleotides matching TRBD1. V trimming: 6 bases; J trimming: 3 bases; junction bases outside the gene matches: 6. The CDR3 runs 15 residues. Germline CDR1 reads MNHEY; CDR2 reads SVGAGI. CDR3 region: CASSVRDRGDYGYTF. CDR3 DNA sequence: TGTGCCAGCAGCGTCCGGGACAGGGGGGACTATGGCTACACCTTC.

The chain couples TRBV5-1 to TRBJ2-7; 7 positions agree with TRBD1. CDR1 and CDR2 (germline): SGHRS, YFSETQ. Unmatched junction bases numbered 10, after V lost 5 bases and J lost 5 bases. This CDR3 spans 14 amino acids. In DNA, the CDR3 is TGCGCCAGCAGTCTCAAGACAGGGTCTGACGAGCAGTACTTC. Its protein product is CASSLKTGSDEQYF. The full variable domain, in which reference TRBV5-1 and TRBJ2-7 provide the parts outside the CDR3, is KAGVTQTPRYLIKTRGQQVTLSCSPISGHRSVSWYQQTPGQGLQFLFEYFSETQRNKGNFPGRFSGRQFSNSRSEMNVSTLELGDSALYLCASSLKTGSDEQYFGPGTRLTVT.

The rearrangement joins TRBV27 to TRBJ2-5; D gene uncertain. Germline assignment: CDR1 MNHEY and CDR2 SMNVEV (reference sequence). The CDR3 loop spans 14 amino acids. V was clipped by 3 bases and J by 2 bases, with 10 bases between them. The CDR3 sequence: CASSLLAGQETQYF. The CDR3 DNA is TGTGCCAGCAGTTTGCTTGCAGGTCAAGAGACCCAGTACTTC.

V is TRBV7-8 and J is TRBJ2-5; 11 nucleotides align to TRBD1. Per the germline V gene, CDR1 is SGHVS and CDR2 is FQNEAQ. Losses at the gene ends were 4 bases for V and 2 bases for J; bases not matched to a gene: 6. This CDR3 has 16 amino acids. The CDR3 DNA follows: TGTGCCAGCAGCTCGTGGACAGGGGGCATACAAGAGACCCAGTACTTC. The encoded protein is CASSSWTGGIQETQYF.

This sequence joins TRBV28 and TRBJ1-2; D is perhaps TRBD1 (5 bases). Germline V gives CDR1 MDHEN, CDR2 SYDVKM. The CDR3 spans 15 residues. With 5 bases removed from V and 4 bases from J, the gap between germline ends came to 17 bases. The CDR3 reads CASSDDQTASYGYTF. DNA for the CDR3: TGTGCCAGCAGTGACGACCAGACAGCCTCCTATGGCTACACCTTC.